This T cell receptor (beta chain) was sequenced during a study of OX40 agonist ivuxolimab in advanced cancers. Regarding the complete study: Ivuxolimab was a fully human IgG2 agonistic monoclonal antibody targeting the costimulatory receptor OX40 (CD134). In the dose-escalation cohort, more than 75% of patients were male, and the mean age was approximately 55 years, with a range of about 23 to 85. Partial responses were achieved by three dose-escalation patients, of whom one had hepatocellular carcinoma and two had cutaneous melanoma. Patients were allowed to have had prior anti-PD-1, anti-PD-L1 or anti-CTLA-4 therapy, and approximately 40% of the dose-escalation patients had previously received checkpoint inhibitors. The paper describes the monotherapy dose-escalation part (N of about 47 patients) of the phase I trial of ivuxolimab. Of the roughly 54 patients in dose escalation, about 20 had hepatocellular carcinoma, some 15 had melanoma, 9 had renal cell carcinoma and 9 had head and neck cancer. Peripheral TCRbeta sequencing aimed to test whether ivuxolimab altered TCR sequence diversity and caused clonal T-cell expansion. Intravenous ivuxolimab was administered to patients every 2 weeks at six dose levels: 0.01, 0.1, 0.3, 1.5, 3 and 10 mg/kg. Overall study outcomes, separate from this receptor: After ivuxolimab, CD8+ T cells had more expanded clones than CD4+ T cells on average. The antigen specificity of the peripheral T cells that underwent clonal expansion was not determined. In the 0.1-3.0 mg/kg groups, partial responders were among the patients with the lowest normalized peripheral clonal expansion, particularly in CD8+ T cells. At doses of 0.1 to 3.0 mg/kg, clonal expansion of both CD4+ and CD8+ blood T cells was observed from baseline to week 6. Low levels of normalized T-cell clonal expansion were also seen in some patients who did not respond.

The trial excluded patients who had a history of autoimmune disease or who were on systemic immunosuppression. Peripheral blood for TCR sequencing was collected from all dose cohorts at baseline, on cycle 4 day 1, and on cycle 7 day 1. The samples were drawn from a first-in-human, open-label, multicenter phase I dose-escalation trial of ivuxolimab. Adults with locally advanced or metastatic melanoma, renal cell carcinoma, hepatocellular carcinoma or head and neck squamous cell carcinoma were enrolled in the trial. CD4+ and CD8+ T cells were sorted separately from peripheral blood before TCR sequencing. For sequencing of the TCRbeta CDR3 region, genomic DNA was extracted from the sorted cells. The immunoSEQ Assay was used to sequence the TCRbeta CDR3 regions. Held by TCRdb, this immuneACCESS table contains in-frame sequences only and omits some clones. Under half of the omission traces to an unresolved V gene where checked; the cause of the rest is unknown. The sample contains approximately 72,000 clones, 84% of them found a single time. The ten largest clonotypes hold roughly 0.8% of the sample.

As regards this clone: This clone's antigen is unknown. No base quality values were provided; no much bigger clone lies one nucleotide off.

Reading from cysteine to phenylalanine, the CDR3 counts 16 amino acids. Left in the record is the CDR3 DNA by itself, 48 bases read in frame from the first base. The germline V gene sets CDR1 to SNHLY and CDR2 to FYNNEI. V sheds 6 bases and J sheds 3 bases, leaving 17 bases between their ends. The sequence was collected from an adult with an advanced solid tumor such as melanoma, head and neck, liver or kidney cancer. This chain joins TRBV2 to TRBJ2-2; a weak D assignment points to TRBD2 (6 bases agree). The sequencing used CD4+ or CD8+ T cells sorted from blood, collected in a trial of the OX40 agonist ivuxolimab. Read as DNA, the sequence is TGTGCCAGCAGCAGTCGACGGGAGTCGGACACCGGGGAGCTGTTTTTT. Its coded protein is CASSSRRESDTGELFF.